The subject of this entry is one T cell receptor (beta chain). The data belong to a study of control samples from healthy donors and cancer patients. TCRdb keeps only in-frame clones here, not all; method: immunoSEQ multiplex PCR. The sample lists 400,000 to 450,000 clones, around 90% seen once, with more than 6% in the top ten. Germline values: CDR1 DFQATT, CDR2 SNEGSKA (reference sequence). Trimming removed 3 bases at V and 0 bases at J, with 15 bases between. The CDR3 length is 15 residues. The sequence came from a man aged 40-49 years with head and neck cancer. The chain uses TRBV20-1 and TRBJ2-7; D remains unclear. Material for sequencing was PBMCs. CDR3: CSASLSGSLSYEQYF. In DNA form, the CDR3 reads TGCAGTGCTAGTCTGTCGGGTTCCCTCTCCTACGAGCAGTACTTC.